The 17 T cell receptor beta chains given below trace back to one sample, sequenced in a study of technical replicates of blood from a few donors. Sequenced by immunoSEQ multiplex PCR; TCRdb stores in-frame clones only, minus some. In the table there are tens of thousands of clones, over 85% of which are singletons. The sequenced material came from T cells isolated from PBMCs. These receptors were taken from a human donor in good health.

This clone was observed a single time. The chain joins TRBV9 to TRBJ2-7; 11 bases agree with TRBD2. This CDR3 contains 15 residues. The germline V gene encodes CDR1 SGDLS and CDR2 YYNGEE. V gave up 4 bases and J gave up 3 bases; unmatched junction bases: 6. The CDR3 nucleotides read TGTGCCAGCAGCTCGGGACTAGCGGAATTCTACGAGCAGTACTTC. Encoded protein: CASSSGLAEFYEQYF. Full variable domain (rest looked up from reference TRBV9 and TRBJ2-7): DSGVTQTPKHLITATGQRVTLRCSPRSGDLSVYWYQQSLDQGLQFLIQYYNGEERAKGNILERFSAQQFPDLHSELNLSSLELGDSALYFCASSSGLAEFYEQYFGPGTRLTVT.

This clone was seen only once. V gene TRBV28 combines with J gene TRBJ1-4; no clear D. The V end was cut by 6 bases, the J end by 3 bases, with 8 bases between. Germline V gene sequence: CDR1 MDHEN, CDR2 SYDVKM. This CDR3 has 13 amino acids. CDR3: CASRAVANEKLFF. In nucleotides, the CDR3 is TGTGCCAGCAGGGCCGTTGCTAATGAAAAACTGTTTTTT. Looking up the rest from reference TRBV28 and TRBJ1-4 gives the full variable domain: DVKVTQSSRYLVKRTGEKVFLECVQDMDHENMFWYRQDPGLGLRLIYFSYDVKMKEKGDIPEGYSVSREKKERFSLILESASTNQTSMYLCASRAVANEKLFFGSGTQLSVL.

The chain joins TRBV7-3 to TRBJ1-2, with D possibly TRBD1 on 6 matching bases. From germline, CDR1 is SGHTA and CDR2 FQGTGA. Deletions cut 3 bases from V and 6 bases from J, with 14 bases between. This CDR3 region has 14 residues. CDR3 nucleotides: TGTGCCAGCAGCTTGAACCCACAGGGAGATGGCTACACCTTC. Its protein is CASSLNPQGDGYTF.

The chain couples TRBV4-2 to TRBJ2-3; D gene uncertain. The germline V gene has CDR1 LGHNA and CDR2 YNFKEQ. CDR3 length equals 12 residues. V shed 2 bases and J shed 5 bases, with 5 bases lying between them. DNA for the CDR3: TGTGCCAGCAGCCAAACCAGAGATACGCAGTATTTT. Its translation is CASSQTRDTQYF.

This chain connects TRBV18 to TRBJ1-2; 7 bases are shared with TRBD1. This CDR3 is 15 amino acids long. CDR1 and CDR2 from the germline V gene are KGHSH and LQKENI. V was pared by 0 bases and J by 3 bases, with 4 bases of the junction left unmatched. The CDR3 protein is CASSPPTGVDYGYTF. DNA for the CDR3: TGTGCCAGCTCACCACCAACAGGGGTCGACTATGGCTACACCTTC. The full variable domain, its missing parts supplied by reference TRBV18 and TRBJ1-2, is NAGVMQNPRHLVRRRGQEARLRCSPMKGHSHVYWYRQLPEEGLKFMVYLQKENIIDESGMPKERFSAEFPKEGPSILRIQQVVRGDSAAYFCASSPPTGVDYGYTFGSGTRLTVV.

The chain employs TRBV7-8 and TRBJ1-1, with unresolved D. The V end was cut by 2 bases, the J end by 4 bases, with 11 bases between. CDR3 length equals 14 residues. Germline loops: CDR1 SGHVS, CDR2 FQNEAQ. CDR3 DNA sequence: TGTGCCAGCAGCTTAATGCAGGTTAGCACTGAAGCTTTCTTT. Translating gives CASSLMQVSTEAFF.

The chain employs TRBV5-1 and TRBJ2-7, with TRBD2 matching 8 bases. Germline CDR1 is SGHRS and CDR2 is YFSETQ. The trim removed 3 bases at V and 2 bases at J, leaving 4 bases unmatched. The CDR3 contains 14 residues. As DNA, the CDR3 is TGCGCCAGCAGCTCCGGGGGGGTAGCCTACGAGCAGTACTTC. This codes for CASSSGGVAYEQYF.

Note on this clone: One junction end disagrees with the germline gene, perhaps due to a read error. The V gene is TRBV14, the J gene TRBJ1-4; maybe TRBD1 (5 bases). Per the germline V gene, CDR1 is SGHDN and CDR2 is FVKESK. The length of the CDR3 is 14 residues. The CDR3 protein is CASSQTGTKEKLFF. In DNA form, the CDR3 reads TGTGCCAGCAGCCAAACCGGGACTAAGGAAAAACTGTTTTTT.

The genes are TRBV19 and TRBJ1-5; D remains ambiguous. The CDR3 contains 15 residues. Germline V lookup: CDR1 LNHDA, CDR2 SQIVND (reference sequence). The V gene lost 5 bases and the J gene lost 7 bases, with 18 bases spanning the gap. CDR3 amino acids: CASSHPVQARQPQHF. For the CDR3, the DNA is TGTGCCAGTAGTCACCCAGTTCAGGCCCGCCAGCCCCAGCATTTT.

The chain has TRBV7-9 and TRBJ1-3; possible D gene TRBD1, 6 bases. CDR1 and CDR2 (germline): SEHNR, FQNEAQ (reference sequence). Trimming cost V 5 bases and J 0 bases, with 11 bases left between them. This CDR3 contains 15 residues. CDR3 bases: TGTGCCAGCAGCGTCGACAGGAGCTCTGGAAACACCATATATTTT. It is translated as CASSVDRSSGNTIYF.

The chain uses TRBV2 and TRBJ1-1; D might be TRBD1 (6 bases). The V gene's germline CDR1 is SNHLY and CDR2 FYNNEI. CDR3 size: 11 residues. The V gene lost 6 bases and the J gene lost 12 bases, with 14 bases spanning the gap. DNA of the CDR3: TGTGCCAGCAGAGGCCAGGGGTTGACTTTCTTT. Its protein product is CASRGQGLTFF.

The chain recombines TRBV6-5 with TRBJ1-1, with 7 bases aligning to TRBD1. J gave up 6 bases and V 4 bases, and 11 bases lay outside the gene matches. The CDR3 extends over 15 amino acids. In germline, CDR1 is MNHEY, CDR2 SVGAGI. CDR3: CASSWAGTARAEAFF. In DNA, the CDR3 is TGTGCCAGCAGTTGGGCCGGGACAGCGCGAGCTGAAGCTTTCTTT.

CDR3 in DNA: TGTGCCAGCAGTCGACAGATGGACAGAGCCCTAATGGGGACCCAGTACTTC. Its protein is CASSRQMDRALMGTQYF. This chain joins TRBV28 and TRBJ2-5; TRBD1 might be the D (6 bases). V lost 5 bases and J lost 7, with 26 bases in between. The germline V gene has CDR1 MDHEN and CDR2 SYDVKM. The CDR3 loop spans 17 amino acids.

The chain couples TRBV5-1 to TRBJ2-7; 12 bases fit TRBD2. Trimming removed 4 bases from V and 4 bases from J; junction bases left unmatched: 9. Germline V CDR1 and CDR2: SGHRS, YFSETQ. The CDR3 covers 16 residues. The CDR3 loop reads CASSPKLAGGFYEQYF. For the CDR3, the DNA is TGCGCCAGCAGCCCAAAACTAGCGGGGGGCTTTTACGAGCAGTACTTC.

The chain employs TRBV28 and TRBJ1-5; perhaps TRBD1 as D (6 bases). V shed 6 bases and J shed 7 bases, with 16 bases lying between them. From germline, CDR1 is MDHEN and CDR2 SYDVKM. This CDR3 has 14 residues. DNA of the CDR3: TGTGCCAGCAGAAAAGGACAGCCAGCACAGCCCCAGCATTTT. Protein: CASRKGQPAQPQHF.

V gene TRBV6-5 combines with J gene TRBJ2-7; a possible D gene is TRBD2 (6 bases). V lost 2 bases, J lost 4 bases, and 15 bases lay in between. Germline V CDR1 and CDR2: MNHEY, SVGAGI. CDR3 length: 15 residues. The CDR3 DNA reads TGTGCCAGCAGTTACGGTCAGGGACTTTGGTACGAGCAGTACTTC. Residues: CASSYGQGLWYEQYF.

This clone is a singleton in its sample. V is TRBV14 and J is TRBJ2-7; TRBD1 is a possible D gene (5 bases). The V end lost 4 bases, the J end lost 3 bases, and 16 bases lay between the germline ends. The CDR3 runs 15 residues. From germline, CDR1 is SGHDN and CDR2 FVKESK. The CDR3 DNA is TGTGCCAGCAGCCTAGGAGCGACAGTTCTCTACGAGCAGTACTTC. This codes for CASSLGATVLYEQYF.